A selection of T cell receptor beta chains follows, all from one sample in a study of tumor-infiltrating lymphocytes in primary liver carcinoma. Each CDR3 protein gets one entry after TCRdb re-called the multiplex PCR reads with MiXCR. In the table there are 95,000 to 100,000 distinct CDR3 sequences, around two thirds of which are singletons. What was sequenced was liver tumor tissue from sampling region 2. These receptor sequences come from an older woman with primary liver carcinoma and hepatitis B virus infection. The CDR3 runs from the conserved cysteine through the conserved F or W. Fields, in order: CDR3 protein, V gene, D gene. D genes are given only for firm matches.

CDR3 protein: CDSSPKQTEYYGYTF
V gene: TRBV14
D gene: -

CDR3 protein: CTSSFGRSYEQYF
V gene: TRBV11-3
D gene: -

CDR3 protein: CSVDWHTTGELFF
V gene: TRBV29-1
D gene: -

CDR3 protein: CVSSPPQGPTGELLF
V gene: TRBV11-2
D gene: -

CDR3 protein: CASILGTSGKLEEFF
V gene: TRBV11-3
D gene: TRBD2

CDR3 protein: CASSAPSTGLQHF
V gene: TRBV28
D gene: -

CDR3 protein: CVSNSGLAGPDTQYF
V gene: TRBV11-2
D gene: -

CDR3 protein: CIVEEDEAFF
V gene: TRBV29-1
D gene: -

CDR3 protein: CASSRQGMNTEAFF
V gene: TRBV11-2
D gene: -

CDR3 protein: CASRVDSHTDTQYF
V gene: TRBV5-1
D gene: -

CDR3 protein: CASSSTRLQEADTRYF
V gene: TRBV11-2
D gene: -

CDR3 protein: CSARDQGVDWTVAFF
V gene: TRBV20-1
D gene: TRBD1

CDR3 protein: CASSPSRSGLQYF
V gene: TRBV28
D gene: -

CDR3 protein: CASSPIMGTDTQYF
V gene: TRBV4-2
D gene: -

CDR3 protein: CASSLGSRGEGYNEQFF
V gene: TRBV5-6
D gene: TRBD2

CDR3 protein: CAKSLDGGGEKQFF
V gene: TRBV11-1
D gene: TRBD2

CDR3 protein: CASSPRQGLYTEAFF
V gene: TRBV14
D gene: TRBD1

CDR3 protein: CASSQDRGSGGTEAFF
V gene: TRBV4-1
D gene: -

CDR3 protein: CSVAGGSYGQYF
V gene: TRBV29-1
D gene: -

CDR3 protein: CDSSLVAITDTQYF
V gene: TRBV11-2
D gene: -

CDR3 protein: CASSSGSRGRADTQYF
V gene: TRBV11-2
D gene: TRBD1

CDR3 protein: CVSSQAGTRIGGELFF
V gene: TRBV4-1
D gene: TRBD2

CDR3 protein: CASSRLVLGELFF
V gene: TRBV10-1
D gene: -

CDR3 protein: CSAPDKFSVARNIRYF
V gene: TRBV20-1
D gene: -

CDR3 protein: CASSVRMGGDQPQHF
V gene: TRBV11-2
D gene: -

CDR3 protein: CSAVGDTINYGYIF
V gene: TRBV29-1
D gene: -

CDR3 protein: CASSWIGGGNSPLHF
V gene: TRBV11-2
D gene: TRBD1

CDR3 protein: CDSSRTGEEQYF
V gene: TRBV11-2
D gene: TRBD1

CDR3 protein: CASSLGSGPSRTEAFF
V gene: TRBV28
D gene: -